Shown below are 10 T cell receptor beta chains from a single sample sequenced in a study of vaccination and CD4 T cells after COVID-19 (dated by TCRdb to between 2021 and 2022). In the paper's terms, the treatment or condition label means: roughly 11-day PBMC culture with coronavirus spike peptide pools or control peptides (ViraFEST assay). CD4+ T cells from unexposed donors were collected before the COVID-19 pandemic (2011-2018). The method was PCR. The sequencer listed for this sample is Illumina iSeq 100. DNA from cultured CD4+ T cells was subjected to TCR sequencing with the Oncomine TCR Beta short-read assay at the Johns Hopkins FTIC core. The raw public reads went through TCRdb reprocessing: fastp at Q25, MiXCR clone calling, in-frame beta chains kept. Each record represents a unique CDR3 protein, reported with the most common genes and DNA among its rows. The sample includes about 5,500 distinct CDR3 sequences, with 39% observed a single time. The biggest ten clones account for 40% to 50% of the sample.

These receptors have no known antigen. Sequencing was performed on CD4+ T cells from blood, cultured in vitro. All receptors derive from a human donor in good health.

V is TRBV18 and J is TRBJ2-2, with D possibly TRBD1 on 6 matching bases. This CDR3 contains 16 residues. Trimming pared 3 bases from V and 4 bases from J, leaving 15 bases between. Per germline, CDR1 KGHSH and CDR2 LQKENI. The CDR3 region is CASSPGAPGATGELFF. The CDR3 bases are TGTGCCAGCTCACCGGGAGCCCCAGGGGCCACCGGGGAGCTGTTTTTT.

In its sample, this clonotype was seen a few times. This chain connects TRBV6-1 to TRBJ1-5, with D hard to call. Germline V CDR1 and CDR2: MNHNS, SASEGT. This CDR3 is 13 amino acids long. Trimming took 3 bases from V and 13 from J, leaving 16 bases between them. The CDR3 loop is CASSDIKFGVQHF. The CDR3 DNA reads TGTGCCAGCAGTGACATAAAATTCGGGGTTCAGCATTTT.

V usage is TRBV19 and J usage is TRBJ2-3; D may correspond to TRBD1 or TRBD2 (6 bases each). CDR1 LNHDA and CDR2 SQIVND come from the germline V gene (reference sequence). V was pared by 2 bases and J by 3 bases, with 21 bases between. This CDR3 has 18 amino acids. CDR3 nucleotides: TGTGCCAGTAGTATAATCCATTCGGGGGCGCTGGGTACAGATACGCAGTATTTT. It encodes CASSIIHSGALGTDTQYF.

This clonotype has more than one count but fewer than ten. The genes are TRBV18 and TRBJ1-5, with TRBD1 as a possible D gene (5 bases). The CDR3 covers 13 residues. V lost 1 base to trimming and J lost 4 bases, with 5 bases between them. CDR1 is KGHSH, CDR2 LQKENI, per germline. In DNA, the CDR3 is TGTGCCAGCTCACCACAGGGGAATCAGCCCCAGCATTTT. This codes for CASSPQGNQPQHF.

The rearrangement joins TRBV7-9 to TRBJ1-5; D gene uncertain. Trimming took off 6 bases at V and 5 bases at J, with 14 bases between the two ends. This CDR3 is built from 14 residues. Germline assignment: CDR1 SEHNR and CDR2 FQNEAQ (reference sequence). CDR3 protein: CASSSKGEDQPQHF. The DNA of the CDR3 is TGTGCCAGCAGTTCGAAAGGAGAGGATCAGCCCCAGCATTTT. The whole variable domain, filled in from reference TRBV7-9 and TRBJ1-5, reads DTGVSQNPRHKITKRGQNVTFRCDPISEHNRLYWYRQTLGQGPEFLTYFQNEAQLEKSRLLSDRFSAERPKGSFSTLEIQRTEQGDSAMYLCASSSKGEDQPQHFGDGTRLSIL.

This chain joins TRBV10-3 and TRBJ1-1; TRBD1 agrees at 7 bases. Germline V gene data show CDR1 as ENHRY and CDR2 as SYGVKD. The V gene end was trimmed by 2 bases and the J gene end by 1 base; junction bases not matched to a gene: 4. CDR3 length equals 15 residues. CDR3: CAISERGQTNTEAFF. In DNA, the CDR3 is TGTGCCATCAGTGAGCGGGGACAGACGAACACTGAAGCTTTCTTT.

This chain joins TRBV5-1 and TRBJ1-5, with TRBD1 matching over 11 bases. The V segment lost 7 bases and the J segment 0 bases; nucleotides outside the gene matches: 9. Per germline, CDR1 SGHRS and CDR2 YFSETQ. The CDR3 length is 17 residues. CDR3 amino acids: CASRMVGTGGSNQPQHF. Written as DNA, the CDR3 is TGCGCCAGCCGAATGGTAGGGACAGGGGGTAGCAATCAGCCCCAGCATTTT.

This clonotype was seen more than once but under ten times. The rearrangement links TRBV20-1 to TRBJ1-5; TRBD1 matches at 7 bases. There are 13 residues in the CDR3. Unmatched junction bases numbered 12, after V lost 4 bases and J lost 12 bases. Per the germline V gene, CDR1 is DFQATT and CDR2 is SNEGSKA (reference sequence). The CDR3 spells CSATDRADRGQHF. CDR3 DNA: TGCAGTGCTACTGACAGGGCGGATCGGGGCCAGCATTTT.

The chain uses TRBV2 and TRBJ1-5; D gene uncertain. This CDR3 has 14 residues. Germline CDR1 and CDR2: SNHLY and FYNNEI. With 2 bases removed from V and 2 bases from J, the gap between germline ends came to 7 bases. For the CDR3, the DNA is TGTGCCAGCAGTGAATCTTGGGGCAATCAGCCCCAGCATTTT. Residues: CASSESWGNQPQHF.

This clonotype came up a few times. This chain joins TRBV11-2 and TRBJ1-2; D is unclear. Trimming removed 3 bases from V and 2 bases from J, with 7 bases in between. Germline loops: CDR1 SGHAT, CDR2 FQNNGV. The length of the CDR3 is 13 residues. As DNA, the CDR3 is TGTGCCAGCAGCTTTGCGATGAACTATGGCTACACCTTC. Translated, it gives CASSFAMNYGYTF. Full variable domain (outside the CDR3, taken from reference TRBV11-2 and TRBJ1-2): EAGVAQSPRYKIIEKRQSVAFWCNPISGHATLYWYQQILGQGPKLLIQFQNNGVVDDSQLPKDRFSAERLKGVDSTLKIQPAKLEDSAVYLCASSFAMNYGYTFGSGTRLTVV.